This T cell receptor (beta chain) emerged from a study of shared clonotypes between healthy human individuals. Whole-study context: The study enrolled a couple of women and a few men aged 18 to 49.

This clone was seen a handful of times. Donors were healthy HIV-negative adults without recently reported acute infections or vaccinations. After removal of 3 bases from V and 7 bases from J, the junction contained 7 bases not matched to a gene. CDR3 length equals 15 residues. Germline CDR1 is SGHRS and CDR2 is YFSETQ. The authors' processing: Sequence data from immunoSEQ were junction-only and lacked quality scores; consequently, filtering differed. Assay used: immunoSEQ multiplex PCR; TCRdb lists only in-frame clones, some missing. Clone size and the V and J calls come from that table; the DNA yielded D and trimming. The data hold roughly 490,000 clones, with about 79% observed a single time.

Sequencing was carried out using PBMCs. The receptor's source is a middle-aged woman in good health. Some clones in this sample may be carry-over from other donors' samples. The rearrangement joins TRBV5-1 to TRBJ1-4; 9 nucleotides agree with TRBD1. Written as DNA, the CDR3 is TGCGCCAGCAGCTATGGGGACAGGGCAGGTGAAAAACTGTTTTTT. Translation: CASSYGDRAGEKLFF.